The rows below give T cell receptor beta chains drawn from one sample of a study of T cells after yellow fever vaccination. TCRdb analysed the 5' RACE reads with MiXCR anew, one entry per CDR3 protein. This sample has 170,000 or so distinct CDR3 sequences, with approximately 6% found just once. The sequenced sample was CD4+ T cells sorted from PBMCs, obtained on the day of the first yellow fever vaccination. The origin of the receptors is a young man who received the YFV17D yellow fever vaccine. CDR3s include the opening cysteine and the closing phenylalanine or tryptophan. The D gene is left open where the match is weak. Rows give clone size only sometimes, using once, few, many, or a class for an expanded clone.

>many|TRBJ2-1|TRBD2|TRBV5-4
CASNSAGVFNEQFF
TGTGCCAGCAACTCTGCGGGGGTCTTCAATGAGCAGTTCTTC
>few|TRBJ1-1|TRBD1|TRBV7-9
CASSSGQRNTEAFF
TGTGCCAGCAGCTCGGGACAGCGGAACACTGAAGCTTTCTTT
>many|TRBJ1-5|TRBD1|TRBV5-1
CASSLGTGDQPQHF
TGCGCCAGCAGCCTGGGGACAGGGGATCAGCCCCAGCATTTT
>many|TRBJ1-6|NA|TRBV20-1
CSARDNSGRRGDSPLHF
TGCAGTGCTAGAGATAACTCCGGCCGCAGAGGGGATTCACCCCTCCACTTT
>NA|TRBJ2-5|TRBD2|TRBV25-1
CASRNSGAETQYF
TGTGCCAGCAGAAATAGCGGGGCCGAGACCCAGTACTTC
>many|TRBJ1-2|TRBD1|TRBV11-2
CASSPRAGTGAGSGGYTF
TGTGCCAGCAGCCCCCGCGCCGGGACAGGGGCCGGATCGGGTGGCTACACCTTC
>many|TRBJ2-3|TRBD2|TRBV20-1
CSAPWAGGPADTQYF
TGCAGTGCTCCCTGGGCGGGGGGGCCGGCAGATACGCAGTATTTT
>few|TRBJ2-1|NA|TRBV12-3/TRBV12-4
CACSLESFTSLSYNEQFF
TGTGCCTGCAGTTTAGAGTCCTTTACTAGCCTCTCCTACAATGAGCAGTTCTTC
>many|TRBJ2-3|NA|TRBV5-1
CASSPAWNTQYF
TGCGCCAGCAGCCCCGCCTGGAACACGCAGTATTTT
>many|TRBJ2-3|TRBD2|TRBV20-1
CSAESSGGADTQYF
TGCAGTGCCGAGTCTAGCGGGGGCGCAGATACGCAGTATTTT
>few|TRBJ2-1|TRBD2|TRBV12-3/TRBV12-4
CASSSLAGGSYNEQFF
TGTGCCAGCAGTTCCCTAGCGGGGGGTTCCTACAATGAGCAGTTCTTC
>many|TRBJ1-6|NA|TRBV12-3/TRBV12-4
CASSLRSNSPLHF
TGTGCCAGCAGTTTAAGGAGTAATTCACCCCTCCACTTT
>once|TRBJ1-2|NA|TRBV3-1
CASCQVQVGSGYTF
TGTGCCAGCTGCCAAGTTCAGGTGGGGAGTGGCTACACCTTC
>NA|TRBJ2-7|TRBD2|TRBV6-5
CASSYLAGATYEQYF
TGTGCCAGCAGTTATCTAGCGGGGGCCACCTACGAGCAGTACTTC
>many|TRBJ1-2|TRBD1|TRBV20-1
CSAQEDGTANYGYTF
TGCAGTGCTCAAGAGGATGGGACAGCTAACTATGGCTACACCTTC
>many|TRBJ1-6|TRBD1|TRBV7-2
CASSQRQGASPLHF
TGTGCCAGCAGCCAGAGACAGGGAGCTTCACCCCTCCACTTT
>NA|TRBJ2-5|TRBD2|TRBV7-2
CASGRLLAGLQETQYF
TGTGCCAGCGGACGGTTACTAGCGGGCCTCCAAGAGACCCAGTACTTC
>many|TRBJ2-2|NA|TRBV4-3
CASSRAQGAGELFF
TGCGCCAGCAGCCGCGCGCAGGGAGCCGGGGAGCTGTTTTTT
>many|TRBJ2-7|NA|TRBV7-8
CASSLVPDYEQYF
TGTGCCAGCAGCTTAGTCCCGGACTACGAGCAGTACTTC
>few|TRBJ1-2|NA|TRBV4-2
CASSQDYAGTYYGYTF
TGTGCCAGCAGCCAAGATTACGCAGGGACCTACTATGGCTACACCTTC
>few|TRBJ2-5|TRBD1|TRBV19
CASSHRTGRLRETQYF
TGTGCCAGTAGTCATCGGACAGGGAGATTACGGGAGACCCAGTACTTC
>few|TRBJ2-1|NA|TRBV7-3
CASSSPLGAEQFF
TGTGCCAGCAGCTCCCCCCTAGGGGCAGAGCAGTTCTTC
>many|TRBJ2-2|TRBD1|TRBV5-1
CASSLMTGHTGELFF
TGCGCCAGCAGCCTGATGACAGGGCACACCGGGGAGCTGTTTTTT
>NA|TRBJ2-7|NA|TRBV5-6
CASSFGTVYEQYF
TGTGCCAGCAGCTTTGGGACGGTCTACGAGCAGTACTTC
>few|TRBJ2-5|TRBD1|TRBV7-2
CASRGPSDRRYQETQYF
TGTGCCAGCAGAGGCCCCTCGGACAGGAGGTACCAAGAGACCCAGTACTTC
>many|TRBJ2-2|TRBD1|TRBV2
CASRTGAATGELFF
TGTGCCAGCAGGACAGGGGCGGCCACCGGGGAGCTGTTTTTT
>many|TRBJ1-5|TRBD1|TRBV4-2
CASSQDWDSYQPQHF
TGTGCCAGCAGCCAAGATTGGGACAGTTATCAGCCCCAGCATTTT
>NA|TRBJ2-1|NA|TRBV20-1
CSARVWRASSYNEQFF
TGCAGTGCTAGAGTCTGGCGGGCGAGCTCCTACAATGAGCAGTTCTTC
>few|TRBJ1-1|NA|TRBV5-1
CASSFGGSETEAFF
TGCGCCAGCAGCTTCGGGGGGTCAGAGACTGAAGCTTTCTTT
>NA|TRBJ2-2|TRBD1|TRBV7-3
CASRLVGQGNTGELFF
TGTGCCAGCAGGCTTGTGGGACAGGGGAACACCGGGGAGCTGTTTTTT
>many|TRBJ1-4|NA|TRBV6-2/TRBV6-3
CASRRPTQGEKLFF
TGTGCCAGCAGACGTCCCACACAGGGTGAAAAACTGTTTTTT
>NA|TRBJ1-6|NA|TRBV20-1
CSARPQGVSPLHF
TGCAGTGCTAGGCCCCAAGGGGTGTCACCCCTCCACTTT
>few|TRBJ2-4|TRBD2|TRBV19
CASLSPWEGKNIQYF
TGTGCCAGTCTCAGCCCTTGGGAGGGAAAAAACATTCAGTACTTC
>many|TRBJ2-1|TRBD1|TRBV7-6
CASSPPGQYNEQFF
TGTGCCAGCAGTCCTCCGGGACAGTACAATGAGCAGTTCTTC
>few|TRBJ1-6|TRBD1|TRBV5-6
CASSLSPRQGRNSPLHF
TGTGCCAGCAGCTTATCTCCCCGACAGGGGCGGAATTCACCCCTCCACTTT
>many|TRBJ1-5|NA|TRBV18
CASSPGQTGQPQHF
TGTGCCAGCTCACCCGGACAGACCGGGCAGCCCCAGCATTTT
>many|TRBJ1-2|NA|TRBV5-1
CASSLDRSSRTYGYTF
TGCGCCAGCAGCTTGGATCGTTCTAGTCGGACCTATGGCTACACCTTC
>many|TRBJ2-5|NA|TRBV5-1
CASSLNPGPRREETQYF
TGCGCCAGCAGCTTGAATCCGGGTCCCCGTCGGGAAGAGACCCAGTACTTC
>NA|TRBJ2-1|NA|TRBV7-2
CASSLGFPGGDNEQFF
TGTGCCAGCAGCTTAGGCTTCCCAGGGGGGGACAATGAGCAGTTCTTC
>many|TRBJ1-5|TRBD1|TRBV12-3/TRBV12-4
CASSTGTGLPQHF
TGTGCCAGCAGTACCGGGACAGGGTTGCCCCAGCATTTT
>few|TRBJ1-2|NA|TRBV9
CASSVGPGFMEGYTF
TGTGCCAGCAGCGTAGGACCAGGTTTTATGGAGGGCTACACCTTC
>NA|TRBJ2-1|TRBD2|TRBV7-2
CASSSRGILAGGHFF
TGTGCCAGCAGCTCGAGGGGCATTCTAGCGGGGGGTCACTTCTTC
>once|TRBJ2-1|NA|TRBV24-1
CATSKQGNEQFF
TGTGCCACCAGCAAACAGGGAAATGAGCAGTTCTTC
>many|TRBJ2-7|NA|TRBV7-8
CASSLGEMYEQYF
TGTGCCAGCAGCTTAGGTGAAATGTACGAGCAGTACTTC
>NA|TRBJ1-2|NA|TRBV5-1
CASSPYRDSIIHTSGYTF
TGCGCCAGCAGCCCCTACAGGGACTCCATAATTCACACAAGTGGCTACACCTTC
>few|TRBJ1-5|NA|TRBV7-2
CASSLGDRGRDQPQHF
TGTGCCAGCAGCTTAGGGGATCGGGGGAGGGATCAGCCCCAGCATTTT
>few|TRBJ2-7|NA|TRBV5-1
CASSLQGTHEQYF
TGCGCCAGCAGCTTGCAGGGTACCCACGAGCAGTACTTC
>few|TRBJ2-3|NA|TRBV5-1
CASSLDTPSTDTQYF
TGCGCCAGCAGCTTGGACACGCCTAGCACAGATACGCAGTATTTT
>few|TRBJ1-1|NA|TRBV19
CASSIYGESEAFF
TGTGCCAGTAGTATCTATGGGGAGTCTGAAGCTTTCTTT
>NA|TRBJ1-2|NA|TRBV20-1
CSATPIAADYGYTF
TGCAGTGCGACTCCTATCGCCGCTGACTATGGCTACACCTTC
>NA|TRBJ1-6|NA|TRBV7-2
CASSLDGGGSPLHF
TGTGCCAGCAGCTTAGACGGCGGCGGGTCACCCCTCCACTTT
>many|TRBJ2-2|NA|TRBV6-2/TRBV6-3
CASSWGALNTGELFF
TGTGCCAGCAGCTGGGGGGCTCTGAACACCGGGGAGCTGTTTTTT
>few|TRBJ2-7|NA|TRBV6-1
CASGGRENYEQYF
TGTGCCAGCGGCGGTCGGGAGAATTACGAGCAGTACTTC
>many|TRBJ2-3|NA|TRBV19
CASGATSTDTQYF
TGTGCCAGTGGGGCTACTAGCACAGATACGCAGTATTTT
>NA|TRBJ2-5|NA|TRBV5-1
CASSPVGSWETQYF
TGCGCCAGCAGCCCCGTGGGGAGCTGGGAGACCCAGTACTTC
>few|TRBJ2-7|NA|TRBV6-2/TRBV6-3
CASSYSSTGTYEQYF
TGTGCCAGCAGTTACTCATCAACAGGGACCTACGAGCAGTACTTC
>NA|TRBJ2-7|NA|TRBV6-2/TRBV6-3
CASSYSDNRSPLYEQYF
TGTGCCAGCAGTTACTCGGACAACCGATCCCCTCTCTACGAGCAGTACTTC
>many|TRBJ2-7|TRBD1|TRBV29-1
CSTWDSYEQYF
TGCAGCACATGGGACAGCTACGAGCAGTACTTC
>many|TRBJ2-5|TRBD2|TRBV12-3/TRBV12-4
CASTFSGGQETQYF
TGTGCCAGCACCTTTAGCGGGGGCCAAGAGACCCAGTACTTC